Below, 23 T cell receptor beta chains from the same sample are listed, as sequenced in a study of T cell responses to AZD1222 COVID-19 vaccine. Assay used: immunoSEQ multiplex PCR; TCRdb lists only in-frame clones, some missing. The sample lists more than 85,000 clones; 75% to 90% were seen once. The sample consisted of peripheral blood, taken on day 0 of AZD1222 vaccination. The receptor set was obtained from an adult in good health.

V and J are TRBV27 and TRBJ2-1; tentatively, D is TRBD2 (5 bases). Germline V lookup: CDR1 MNHEY, CDR2 SMNVEV (reference sequence). There are 16 residues in the CDR3. Between the trimmed V and J ends, which lost 6 bases and 5 bases, there was a span of 20 bases. This CDR3 reads CASRPIQAGGDNEQFF. CDR3 sequence (DNA): TGTGCCAGCAGGCCGATACAAGCTGGAGGAGACAATGAGCAGTTCTTC.

This chain connects TRBV7-9 to TRBJ2-7; TRBD1 matches at 7 bases. Germline CDR1 is SEHNR and CDR2 is FQNEAQ (reference sequence). The CDR3 is 13 residues long. V was clipped by 2 bases and J by 5 bases; unmatched bases: 3. Here the CDR3 DNA reads TGTGCCAGCAGCTTAAACGACAGGGACGAGCAGTACTTC. Its protein is CASSLNDRDEQYF. Filled out from reference TRBV7-9 and TRBJ2-7, the complete variable domain reads DTGVSQNPRHKITKRGQNVTFRCDPISEHNRLYWYRQTLGQGPEFLTYFQNEAQLEKSRLLSDRFSAERPKGSFSTLEIQRTEQGDSAMYLCASSLNDRDEQYFGPGTRLTVT.

This chain connects TRBV11-3 to TRBJ2-3; 8 bases map to TRBD1. With 3 bases clipped from V and 5 bases from J, the junction kept 13 bases outside the gene matches. Germline-derived CDR1 and CDR2 are SGHNT and YENEEA. The CDR3 runs to 17 residues. The CDR3 loop is CASSLVPPGQGGDTQYF. The CDR3, as DNA: TGTGCCAGCAGCTTGGTACCCCCCGGACAGGGAGGAGATACGCAGTATTTT.

This chain links TRBV10-2 with TRBJ2-7, with D perhaps being TRBD1 or TRBD2 (5 bases each). The germline CDR1 and CDR2 sequences are WSHSY and SAAADI. There are 16 residues in the CDR3. The V end was cut by 3 bases, the J end by 8 bases, with 23 bases between. CDR3 coding DNA: TGCGCCAGCAGTGAACCACACGGGACCACCGAACCCCAGCAGTACTTC. Its protein product is CASSEPHGTTEPQQYF.

The chain is built from TRBV21-1 and TRBJ2-5; the table's D gene call, TRBD1, was not cross checked with the DNA. TRBV21-1 is classified as a pseudogene. The CDR3 loop spans 15 amino acids. The CDR3 DNA is TGTGCCAGCAGCAAAGAAGGGGGAAACCAAGAGACCCAGTACTTC. This codes for CASSKEGGNQETQYF.

The chain uses TRBV4-1 and TRBJ2-3; D uncertain. Germline loops: CDR1 MGHRA, CDR2 YSYEKL. Between the trimmed V and J ends, which lost 1 base and 2 bases, there was a span of 10 bases. The CDR3 has 15 residues. This CDR3 reads CASSQGAVPTDTQYF. In DNA, the CDR3 is TGCGCCAGCAGCCAAGGGGCGGTGCCCACAGATACGCAGTATTTT.

The gene calls are TRBV12-3 or TRBV12-4 and TRBJ1-2; 7 positions agree with TRBD1. The CDR3 has 12 amino acids. V lost 6 bases to trimming and J lost 7 bases; unmatched junction nucleotides: 5. The CDR3 DNA reads as TGTGCCAGCAGCAGACAGGGCGCTGGCTACACCTTC. The encoded protein is CASSRQGAGYTF.

The rearrangement uses TRBV10-1 and TRBJ1-4; tentative D call: TRBD1 (6 bases). Germline CDR1 reads WNHNN; CDR2 reads SYGVQD (reference sequence). Between the trimmed V and J ends, which lost 8 bases and 5 bases, there was a span of 21 bases. CDR3 size: 16 residues. The CDR3 loop reads CASLTGRRGRNEKLFF. The DNA for the CDR3 is TGCGCCAGCTTGACAGGACGGCGCGGGAGGAATGAAAAACTGTTTTTT.

J is TRBJ1-1 and V is TRBV6-1, with D unresolved. The V gene lost 2 bases and the J gene lost 8 bases, with 12 bases spanning the gap. The CDR3 extends over 13 amino acids. CDR1 and CDR2 from the germline V gene are MNHNS and SASEGT. CDR3 in amino acids: CASSESLAREAFF. DNA of the CDR3: TGTGCCAGCAGTGAATCGTTAGCCCGAGAAGCTTTCTTT.

V gene TRBV5-1 combines with J gene TRBJ2-7; 9 bases line up with TRBD1. The CDR3 covers 13 residues. Per the germline V gene, CDR1 is SGHRS and CDR2 is YFSETQ. After removal of 6 bases from V and 3 bases from J, the junction contained 4 bases not matched to a gene. Here the CDR3 reads CASNEGQGYEQYF. The CDR3 DNA follows: TGCGCCAGCAACGAGGGACAGGGCTACGAGCAGTACTTC. Full variable domain (remainder filled in from reference TRBV5-1 and TRBJ2-7): KAGVTQTPRYLIKTRGQQVTLSCSPISGHRSVSWYQQTPGQGLQFLFEYFSETQRNKGNFPGRFSGRQFSNSRSEMNVSTLELGDSALYLCASNEGQGYEQYFGPGTRLTVT.

V gene TRBV18 combines with J gene TRBJ1-2; 11 bases match TRBD1. The V segment lost 2 bases and the J segment 8 bases; nucleotides outside the gene matches: 7. Germline lookup yields CDR1 KGHSH and CDR2 LQKENI. There are 15 residues in the CDR3. The CDR3 loop reads CASSPARDRGEGYTF. In DNA form, the CDR3 reads TGTGCCAGCTCACCAGCCCGGGACAGGGGGGAAGGCTACACCTTC.

For this clone: The identical CDR3 is also encoded by other nucleotide sequences in the sample. This chain joins TRBV3-1 (or the pseudogene TRBV3-2) and TRBJ2-3; no definite D call. CDR3 length equals 11 residues. Trimming took off 3 bases at V and 4 bases at J, with 2 bases between the two ends. Germline values: CDR1 LGHDT, CDR2 YNNKEL (reference sequence). CDR3 DNA sequence: TGTGCCAGCAGCCAGGCAGATACGCAGTATTTT. This gives the protein CASSQADTQYF.

The V call is TRBV4-2, the J call TRBJ2-1, with 13 bases matching TRBD2. Germline lookup yields CDR1 LGHNA and CDR2 YNFKEQ. The CDR3 is 19 amino acids. V was clipped by 0 bases and J by 2 bases; unmatched bases: 7. CDR3 bases: TGTGCCAGCAGCCAAGAGAGACTAGCGGGAGGAGAAACCTACAATGAGCAGTTCTTC. Translated: CASSQERLAGGETYNEQFF.

This rearrangement joins TRBV7-2 to TRBJ2-3; D possibly corresponds to TRBD1 (5 bases). This CDR3 has 16 amino acids. Trimming took 1 base from V and 2 from J, leaving 13 bases between them. CDR1 and CDR2 (germline): SGHTA, FQGNSA. DNA of the CDR3: TGTGCCAGCAGCTTAGGCAGGGTGAGGATCACAGATACGCAGTATTTT. Protein sequence: CASSLGRVRITDTQYF.

The V and J genes are TRBV19 and TRBJ1-5, with D uncertain. The germline gives CDR1 LNHDA, CDR2 SQIVND (reference sequence). Trimming pared 3 bases from V and 5 bases from J, leaving 11 bases between. This CDR3 is built from 14 residues. The CDR3 DNA reads TGTGCCAGTAGTATGTCAACAAGGCATCAGCCCCAGCATTTT. This sequence encodes CASSMSTRHQPQHF.

This clone appeared a single time. The chain combines TRBV6-6 with TRBJ1-6; TRBD1 matches at 10 bases. V dropped 6 bases and J dropped 10; count of bases not matched to a gene: 15. The CDR3 runs to 17 residues. Per the germline V gene, CDR1 is MNHNY and CDR2 is SVGAGI (reference sequence). The CDR3 coding sequence is TGTGCCAGCAGCCGACTCAGCGTGGGACAGGGGAAATCACCCCTCCACTTT. Translated, it gives CASSRLSVGQGKSPLHF.

The chain uses TRBV10-3 and TRBJ1-1; 7 nucleotides agree with TRBD1. The length of the CDR3 is 13 residues. CDR1 is ENHRY, CDR2 SYGVKD, per germline. With 8 bases clipped from V and 3 bases from J, the junction kept 6 bases outside the gene matches. The CDR3 loop reads CAIQDRADTEAFF. CDR3 sequence (DNA): TGTGCCATCCAAGACAGGGCGGACACTGAAGCTTTCTTT.

The chain combines TRBV29-1 with TRBJ2-1; 9 nucleotides align to TRBD2. After removal of 3 bases from V and 6 bases from J, the junction contained 9 bases not matched to a gene. This CDR3 comprises 15 residues. CDR1 and CDR2 (germline): SQVTM, ANQGSEA. The chain's CDR3 is CSVDTRGRAVNEQFF. Written as DNA, the CDR3 is TGCAGCGTTGATACCCGCGGGAGGGCCGTCAATGAGCAGTTCTTC.

This chain links TRBV3-1 (or the pseudogene TRBV3-2) with TRBJ2-7, with D uncertain. With 1 base removed from V and 3 bases from J, the gap between germline ends came to 16 bases. Germline V gives CDR1 LGHDT, CDR2 YNNKEL (reference sequence). The CDR3 is made up of 16 amino acids. DNA for the CDR3: TGTGCCAGCAGCCAAGGCTACGACGGGTGGGACTACGAGCAGTACTTC. This translates into CASSQGYDGWDYEQYF.

This chain joins TRBV27 and TRBJ2-3, with 10 bases that match TRBD2. Germline CDR1 is MNHEY and CDR2 is SMNVEV (reference sequence). This CDR3 is built from 15 residues. V shed 5 bases, J shed 0 bases, and the junction held 2 bases outside the gene matches. The CDR3 sequence is CASSGLAASTDTQYF. The CDR3 DNA follows: TGTGCCAGCAGTGGACTAGCGGCCAGCACAGATACGCAGTATTTT.

The rearrangement joins TRBV27 to TRBJ2-7; possible D gene TRBD2, 6 bases. The V gene's germline CDR1 is MNHEY and CDR2 SMNVEV (reference sequence). Trimming took 9 bases from V and 5 from J, leaving 17 bases between them. This CDR3 is 13 amino acids long. Here the CDR3 DNA reads TGTGCCAGTGGGAGGCAGGGATTTAACGAGCAGTACTTC. Translating it yields CASGRQGFNEQYF.

The rearrangement links TRBV4-1 to TRBJ1-6; TRBD1 might be the D (6 bases). This CDR3 comprises 18 residues. The germline V gene encodes CDR1 MGHRA and CDR2 YSYEKL. Trimming pared 3 bases from V and 0 bases from J, leaving 15 bases between. The CDR3 loop reads CASSHPRGGSSYNSPLHF. The CDR3 nucleotides are TGCGCCAGCAGCCATCCCAGAGGGGGGAGCTCCTATAATTCACCCCTCCACTTT.

In its sample, this clone was seen a few times. The CDR3 sequence: CASSLGQGAYGYTF. The CDR3 DNA is TGTGCCAGCAGCTTAGGACAGGGGGCCTATGGCTACACCTTC. The chain uses TRBV7-9 and TRBJ1-2, with 10 bases fitting TRBD1. The CDR3 has 14 residues. Per the germline V gene, CDR1 is SEHNR and CDR2 is FQNEAQ (reference sequence). Trimming cost V 1 base and J 4 bases; bases outside gene matches: 0.